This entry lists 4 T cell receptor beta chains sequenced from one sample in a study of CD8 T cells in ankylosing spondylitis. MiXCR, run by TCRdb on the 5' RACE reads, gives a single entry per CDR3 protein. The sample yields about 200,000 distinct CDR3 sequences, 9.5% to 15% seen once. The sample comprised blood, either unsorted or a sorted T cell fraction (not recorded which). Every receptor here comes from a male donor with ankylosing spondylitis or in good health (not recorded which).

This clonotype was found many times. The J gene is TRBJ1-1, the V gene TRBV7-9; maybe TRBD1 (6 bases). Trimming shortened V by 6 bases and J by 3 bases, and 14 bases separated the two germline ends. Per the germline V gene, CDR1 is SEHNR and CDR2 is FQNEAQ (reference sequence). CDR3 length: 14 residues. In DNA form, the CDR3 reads TGTGCCAGCAGGCCACAGGGCCTCGACACTGAAGCTTTCTTT. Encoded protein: CASRPQGLDTEAFF.

Here the CDR3 reads CASSVDTGLDVAFF. CDR3 DNA sequence: TGTGCCAGCAGCGTTGACACAGGGTTAGACGTGGCTTTCTTT. This chain uses TRBV9 with TRBJ1-1, with a weak D call TRBD1 (6 bases). CDR1 and CDR2 (germline): SGDLS, YYNGEE. Trimming took off 2 bases at V and 11 bases at J, with 19 bases between the two ends. This CDR3 contains 14 residues.

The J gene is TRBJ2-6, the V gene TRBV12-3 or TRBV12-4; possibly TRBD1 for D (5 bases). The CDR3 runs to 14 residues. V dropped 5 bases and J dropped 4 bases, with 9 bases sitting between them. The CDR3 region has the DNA TGTGCCAGCAGTATAGGGGCCGGGGCCAACGTCCTGACTTTC. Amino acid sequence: CASSIGAGANVLTF.

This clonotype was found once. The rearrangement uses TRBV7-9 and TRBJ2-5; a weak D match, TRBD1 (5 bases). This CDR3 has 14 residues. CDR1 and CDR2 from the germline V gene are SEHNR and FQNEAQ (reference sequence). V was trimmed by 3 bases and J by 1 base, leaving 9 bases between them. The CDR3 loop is CASSFRQTQETQYF. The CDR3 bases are TGTGCCAGCAGCTTTAGACAGACCCAAGAGACCCAGTACTTC.